The next 16 T cell receptor beta chains were all read from a single sample in a study of blood T cell repertoires in COVID-19. Method: immunoSEQ multiplex PCR; TCRdb's copy keeps in-frame clones and lacks some. The sample has around 200,000 clones; 85% to 90% are singletons. The sample consisted of PBMCs or T cells enriched from blood (not recorded which). Receptors were obtained from a woman aged 50 to 60 in a cohort exposed to, infected with or recovered from COVID-19 (not recorded which).

This clone appeared a few times. This rearrangement joins TRBV29-1 to TRBJ2-3, with 12 bases aligning to TRBD2. This CDR3 is 16 amino acids long. Germline V CDR1 and CDR2: SQVTM, ANQGSEA. V lost 4 bases and J lost 3; bases outside the gene matches: 8. The CDR3 nucleotides read TGCAGCGTTGTACTAGCGGGGGGAATGGTGACAGATACGCAGTATTTT. Translation: CSVVLAGGMVTDTQYF.

The chain links TRBV9 to TRBJ1-4, with D possibly being TRBD1 (6 bases). CDR3 size: 16 residues. Germline assignment: CDR1 SGDLS and CDR2 YYNGEE. Trimming removed 0 bases at V and 0 bases at J, with 9 bases between. This chain's CDR3 is CASSVGGTSTNEKLFF. In DNA, the CDR3 is TGTGCCAGCAGCGTAGGAGGGACATCAACTAATGAAAAACTGTTTTTT.

The J gene is TRBJ2-3, the V gene TRBV4-3, with 12 bases matching TRBD2. Germline V gene lookup returns CDR1 LGHNA and CDR2 YSLEER. With V trimmed by 4 bases and J by 2 bases, 13 bases remained unmatched. CDR3 length: 19 residues. CDR3 sequence: CASSRTSGVNSYDTDTQYF. Here the CDR3 DNA reads TGCGCCAGCAGCCGGACTAGCGGGGTCAATTCCTATGACACAGATACGCAGTATTTT.

V usage is TRBV7-8 and J usage is TRBJ2-7, with 9 nucleotides matching TRBD1. Germline trimming cut 4 bases from V and 5 bases from J; bases unmatched to any gene: 12. There are 16 residues in the CDR3. Per germline, CDR1 SGHVS and CDR2 FQNEAQ. This chain's CDR3 is CASSSRAGQGSHEQYF. The DNA of the CDR3 is TGTGCCAGCAGCTCTAGGGCGGGACAGGGCTCGCACGAGCAGTACTTC.

This CDR3 is CASSPPGVPEAFF. The CDR3 nucleotides are TGCGCCAGCAGCCCACCCGGGGTGCCAGAAGCTTTCTTT. V is TRBV4-3 and J is TRBJ1-1; no firm D call. V lost 4 bases and J 8 bases, leaving 14 bases between the germline ends. Per germline, CDR1 LGHNA and CDR2 YSLEER. This CDR3 has 13 amino acids.

The CDR3 coding sequence is TGTGCCAGCAGCTTTTCCGTTCTCAGGCCCTACGAGCAGTACTTC. Protein: CASSFSVLRPYEQYF. The chain joins TRBV7-2 to TRBJ2-7, with D unclear. V shed 3 bases and J shed 2 bases, with 14 bases lying between them. Germline CDR1 reads SGHTA; CDR2 reads FQGNSA. The CDR3 length is 15 residues. The full variable domain, rest sourced from reference TRBV7-2 and TRBJ2-7, is GAGVSQSPSNKVTEKGKDVELRCDPISGHTALYWYRQSLGQGLEFLIYFQGNSAPDKSGLPSDRFSAERTGGSVSTLTIQRTQQEDSAVYLCASSFSVLRPYEQYFGPGTRLTVT.

The chain employs TRBV6-5 and TRBJ2-7, with 7 bases that match TRBD2. The germline V gene has CDR1 MNHEY and CDR2 SVGAGI. V lost 11 bases, J lost 7 bases, and 11 bases stayed unmatched. This CDR3 is built from 12 residues. This CDR3 reads CAARGGAREQYF. In DNA, the CDR3 is TGTGCCGCCCGGGGAGGGGCTCGGGAGCAGTACTTC.

This rearrangement joins TRBV18 to TRBJ1-1, with no clear D. With 6 bases removed from V and 3 bases from J, the gap between germline ends came to 2 bases. Germline assignment: CDR1 KGHSH and CDR2 LQKENI. The CDR3 runs to 10 residues. This CDR3 reads CASSYTEAFF. CDR3 in DNA: TGTGCCAGCTCCTACACTGAAGCTTTCTTT.

The rearrangement joins TRBV24-1 to TRBJ2-3, with a possible D match to TRBD2 (6 bases). Germline V gene lookup returns CDR1 KGHDR and CDR2 SFDVKD. The CDR3 covers 15 residues. Trimming stripped 3 bases from V and 5 bases from J, with 14 bases between. The CDR3 coding sequence is TGTGCCACCAGTGATCGTACGGGGGTCGGAGATACGCAGTATTTT. It yields the protein CATSDRTGVGDTQYF.

This clone came up once. The rearrangement uses TRBV7-2 and TRBJ2-7; 9 positions match TRBD1. Germline loops: CDR1 SGHTA, CDR2 FQGNSA. The V segment lost 3 bases and the J segment 3 bases; nucleotides outside the gene matches: 3. This CDR3 has 14 residues. The CDR3 here is CASSFRTGDYEQYF. The DNA of the CDR3 is TGTGCCAGCAGCTTTCGGACAGGGGACTACGAGCAGTACTTC.

This chain uses TRBV6-5 with TRBJ2-5; tentative D call: TRBD1 (7 bases). Trimming cost V 10 bases and J 5 bases, with 14 bases left between them. Germline V lookup: CDR1 MNHEY, CDR2 SVGAGI. This CDR3 has 12 amino acids. The CDR3 reads CATRPGGETQYF. CDR3 bases: TGTGCCACACGTCCAGGGGGGGAGACCCAGTACTTC.

The chain joins TRBV6-4 to TRBJ2-2; 8 bases align to TRBD2. Germline V gives CDR1 MRHNA, CDR2 SNTAGT. J gave up 0 bases and V 0 bases, and 21 bases lay outside the gene matches. CDR3 length: 23 amino acids. The CDR3 sequence is CASSDSIPPGGLADFANTGELFF. The CDR3 DNA reads as TGTGCCAGCAGTGACTCGATACCCCCCGGTGGACTAGCCGACTTCGCGAACACCGGGGAGCTGTTTTTT.

The rearrangement uses TRBV6-5 and TRBJ1-2; 7 bases align to TRBD1. Germline trimming cut 1 base from V and 3 bases from J; bases unmatched to any gene: 8. There are 16 residues in the CDR3. CDR1 MNHEY and CDR2 SVGAGI come from the germline V gene. CDR3 region: CASSYLQGRSDYGYTF. The CDR3 DNA is TGTGCCAGCAGTTACTTACAGGGGCGGTCGGACTATGGCTACACCTTC.

The rearrangement uses TRBV5-6 and TRBJ1-1; 10 bases align to TRBD1. This CDR3 contains 15 residues. The germline V gene has CDR1 SGHDT and CDR2 YYEEEE. V was clipped by 3 bases and J by 3 bases; unmatched bases: 5. The CDR3 nucleotides read TGTGCCAGCAGCTCGACAGGGGGCTGGGACACTGAAGCTTTCTTT. Residues: CASSSTGGWDTEAFF.

The chain has TRBV11-3 and TRBJ1-1; TRBD1 matches at 7 bases. The J segment lost 5 bases and the V segment lost 5 bases, leaving 5 bases of the junction unmatched. The germline V gene encodes CDR1 SGHNT and CDR2 YENEEA. This CDR3 is 13 amino acids long. The chain's CDR3 is CASSRDSGTEAFF. In nucleotides, the CDR3 is TGTGCCAGCAGCAGGGACAGCGGGACTGAAGCTTTCTTT.

This chain joins TRBV5-1 and TRBJ1-1, with 8 bases that match TRBD1. Germline lookup yields CDR1 SGHRS and CDR2 YFSETQ. The trim removed 4 bases at V and 3 bases at J, leaving 8 bases unmatched. There are 15 residues in the CDR3. CDR3: CASSPDHRGDTEAFF. The CDR3 bases are TGCGCCAGCAGCCCCGACCACAGGGGGGACACTGAAGCTTTCTTT.